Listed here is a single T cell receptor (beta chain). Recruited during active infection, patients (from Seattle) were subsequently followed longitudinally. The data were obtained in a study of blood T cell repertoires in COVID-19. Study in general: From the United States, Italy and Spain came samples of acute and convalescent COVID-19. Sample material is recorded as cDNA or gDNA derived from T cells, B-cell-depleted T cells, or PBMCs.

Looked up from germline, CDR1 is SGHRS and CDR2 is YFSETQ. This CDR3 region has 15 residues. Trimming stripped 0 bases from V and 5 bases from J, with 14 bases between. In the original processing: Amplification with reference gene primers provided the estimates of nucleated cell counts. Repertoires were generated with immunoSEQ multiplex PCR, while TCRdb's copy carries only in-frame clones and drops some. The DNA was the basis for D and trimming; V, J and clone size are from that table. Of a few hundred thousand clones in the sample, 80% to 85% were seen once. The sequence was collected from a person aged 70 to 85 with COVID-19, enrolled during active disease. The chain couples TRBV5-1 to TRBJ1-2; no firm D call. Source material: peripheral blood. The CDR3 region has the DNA TGCGCCAGCAGCTTGGTTGTCTCTGCGGGGTATGGCTACACCTTC. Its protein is CASSLVVSAGYGYTF.